Presented here are 27 T cell receptor beta chains from one specimen sequenced in a study of cytomegalovirus exposure and HLA in healthy donors. A multiplex PCR was run with 60 Vbeta primers and 13 Jbeta primers. This table comes from immunoSEQ multiplex PCR, and its TCRdb copy is limited to in-frame clones, with some not included. The sample yields 100,000 to 150,000 clones, about 81% seen once. The sequenced sample consisted of PBMCs. Every receptor here comes from a woman aged 30 to 39 in good health and CMV-seronegative.

The chain links TRBV21-1 to TRBJ2-7; the D call TRBD2 from the table was never checked on the DNA. TRBV21-1 is noted as a pseudogene. The CDR3 runs to 15 residues. CDR3 amino acids: CASSPGGDFPLEQYF. As DNA, the CDR3 is TGTGCCAGCAGCCCCGGCGGTGATTTCCCCCTCGAGCAGTACTTC.

Comment on this clone: Germline is not matched at one junction end, which may reflect a read error. The chain couples TRBV28 to TRBJ1-1, with 8 positions matching TRBD1. The CDR3 extends over 12 amino acids. CDR1 and CDR2 from the germline V gene are MDHEN and SYDVKM. The CDR3 protein is CASSLLHRGSIF. CDR3 DNA: TGTGCCAGCAGTTTACTCCACAGGGGGTCGATCTTT. The full variable domain, with the rest looked up from reference TRBV28 and TRBJ1-1, is DVKVTQSSRYLVKRTGEKVFLECVQDMDHENMFWYRQDPGLGLRLIYFSYDVKMKEKGDIPEGYSVSREKKERFSLILESASTNQTSMYLCASSLLHRGSIFGQGTRLTVV.

This chain connects TRBV6-1 to TRBJ1-1; D is perhaps TRBD1 (6 bases). Trimming left V 3 bases short and J 1 base short, with 12 bases between. Per the germline V gene, CDR1 is MNHNS and CDR2 is SASEGT. The CDR3 consists of 15 residues. The CDR3 nucleotides read TGTGCCAGCAGTGACCCCGGACAGCCGAACACTGAAGCTTTCTTT. Protein product: CASSDPGQPNTEAFF.

The chain couples TRBV7-2 to TRBJ2-5; D gene uncertain. The germline V gene encodes CDR1 SGHTA and CDR2 FQGNSA. The CDR3 is 14 residues long. The ends were cut back, 8 bases at V and 5 bases at J, with 18 bases in the middle. CDR3 protein: CASGNPRRKETQYF. The CDR3 bases are TGTGCCAGCGGAAACCCCAGGCGAAAGGAGACCCAGTACTTC.

The rearrangement links TRBV6-1 to TRBJ2-5; TRBD2 aligns across 8 bases. This CDR3 comprises 15 residues. The junction had 5 bases not matched to a gene; V was cut back by 1 base and J by 4 bases. Germline V gene data show CDR1 as MNHNS and CDR2 as SASEGT. CDR3: CASSEGISGVETQYF. CDR3 sequence (DNA): TGTGCCAGCAGTGAAGGGATTAGCGGGGTAGAGACCCAGTACTTC.

The chain is built from TRBV15 and TRBJ2-7, with D possibly TRBD1 on 6 matching bases. Germline CDR1 reads LNHNV; CDR2 reads YYDKDF (reference sequence). The CDR3 totals 15 residues. With 3 bases removed from V and 0 bases from J, the gap between germline ends came to 12 bases. CDR3 in DNA: TGTGCCACCAGCAGCCGGGACACCAGCTCCTACGAGCAGTACTTC. Its translation: CATSSRDTSSYEQYF.

This chain connects TRBV4-1 to TRBJ1-5; 9 nucleotides agree with TRBD1. V was pared by 2 bases and J by 1 base, with 12 bases of the junction left unmatched. The CDR3 sequence is 19 residues long. CDR1 and CDR2 from the germline V gene are MGHRA and YSYEKL. The CDR3 spells CASSQPPGQGGRSNQPQHF. The CDR3 nucleotides are TGCGCCAGCAGCCAACCCCCGGGACAGGGTGGTCGGAGCAATCAGCCCCAGCATTTT.

This clone occurred a few times. The V gene is TRBV12-5, the J gene TRBJ2-5; D perhaps matches TRBD1 (6 bases). The germline V and J ends were trimmed by 3 bases and 7 bases, with 12 bases remaining between them. The CDR3 covers 13 residues. The germline CDR1 and CDR2 sequences are LGHNT and FRNRAP. Here the CDR3 DNA reads TGTGCTAGTGGTTTAACAGGGTTAGCGACCCAGTACTTC. This encodes CASGLTGLATQYF.

The CDR3 region is CASSLTASGRGADTQYF. Written as DNA, the CDR3 is TGTGCCAGCAGCTTAACTGCTAGCGGGAGAGGCGCAGATACGCAGTATTTT. V is TRBV7-3 and J is TRBJ2-3; 10 bases map to TRBD2. Germline CDR1 SGHTA, CDR2 FQGTGA. Trimming removed 0 bases from V and 4 bases from J; junction bases left unmatched: 7. The CDR3 loop spans 17 amino acids.

The chain is built from TRBV6-7 and TRBJ2-1, with 12 bases lining up with TRBD2. TRBV6-7 is labeled an ORF, and its function is uncertain. The CDR3 has 16 residues. J lost 6 bases, V lost 0 bases, and 3 bases had no gene match. CDR3 in amino acids: CASSYSTSGRSNEQFF. In DNA, the CDR3 is TGTGCCAGCAGTTACTCGACTAGCGGGAGAAGCAATGAGCAGTTCTTC.

The gene calls are TRBV6-5 and TRBJ2-7; D unresolved. Germline CDR1 reads MNHEY; CDR2 reads SVGAGI. The CDR3 totals 14 residues. Trimming removed 8 bases from V and 4 bases from J, with 18 bases in between. The CDR3 bases are TGTGCCAGCCAACCCGGGTCAGTGGATTACGAGCAGTACTTC. Its translation: CASQPGSVDYEQYF.

The chain couples TRBV7-9 to TRBJ2-1, with 11 bases matching TRBD2. CDR1 is SEHNR and CDR2 is FQNEAQ in the germline V gene (reference sequence). V shed 3 bases, J shed 6 bases, and the junction held 4 bases outside the gene matches. The CDR3 consists of 15 residues. The CDR3 nucleotides are TGTGCCAGCAGCTTGACTAGCGGGGCCTCCAATGAGCAGTTCTTC. Amino acids: CASSLTSGASNEQFF.

This clone was found once. The chain links TRBV6-1 to TRBJ2-5; 8 bases are shared with TRBD1. The germline V gene has CDR1 MNHNS and CDR2 SASEGT. Trimming removed 8 bases from V and 2 bases from J; junction bases left unmatched: 7. CDR3 size: 14 residues. The CDR3 sequence is CASLDRGIQETQYF. The CDR3 DNA follows: TGTGCCAGCTTAGACAGGGGCATACAAGAGACCCAGTACTTC.

This rearrangement joins TRBV5-4 to TRBJ1-1; 10 bases align to TRBD1. Trimming removed 4 bases from V and 6 bases from J; junction bases left unmatched: 6. This CDR3 contains 14 residues. Germline V CDR1 and CDR2: SGHNT, YYREEE (reference sequence). CDR3 bases: TGTGCCAGCAGCCAGACAGGGGGCTTTGCTGAAGCTTTCTTT. As protein: CASSQTGGFAEAFF. Combining the CDR3 with reference TRBV5-4 and TRBJ1-1 gives the whole variable domain ETGVTQSPTHLIKTRGQQVTLRCSSQSGHNTVSWYQQALGQGPQFIFQYYREEENGRGNFPPRFSGLQFPNYSSELNVNALELDDSALYLCASSQTGGFAEAFFGQGTRLTVV.

In its sample, this clone was seen a few times. The chain recombines TRBV7-6 with TRBJ2-1; D perhaps matches TRBD1 (6 bases). The CDR3 runs 17 residues. Germline assignment: CDR1 SGHVS and CDR2 FNYEAQ. V lost 5 bases and J lost 0, with 17 bases in between. CDR3 sequence: CASSPPGGQSSYNEQFF. The CDR3, as DNA: TGTGCCAGCAGCCCCCCCGGTGGACAGAGCTCCTACAATGAGCAGTTCTTC.

Only a few counts were recorded for this clone. V is TRBV27 and J is TRBJ1-1, with 8 bases fitting TRBD1. Per the germline V gene, CDR1 is MNHEY and CDR2 is SMNVEV (reference sequence). Unmatched junction bases numbered 0, after V lost 2 bases and J lost 4 bases. The CDR3 spans 13 residues. CDR3 residues: CASSLDRGTEAFF. CDR3 nucleotides: TGTGCCAGCAGTTTAGACAGGGGCACTGAAGCTTTCTTT.

The chain has TRBV19 and TRBJ1-2; TRBD1 agrees at 8 bases. Germline V gene sequence: CDR1 LNHDA, CDR2 SQIVND (reference sequence). J was trimmed by 8 bases and V by 8 bases; bases with no gene match: 22. This CDR3 has 17 residues. In nucleotides, the CDR3 is TGTGCCAGTCCCAATAGGGTCAGGGGGCGATCTGTGTCCGGCTACACCTTC. Amino acids: CASPNRVRGRSVSGYTF.

CDR3 region: CASSLGGTGEQYF. The CDR3 DNA follows: TGTGCCAGCAGCTTAGGCGGCACGGGGGAGCAGTACTTC. The gene calls are TRBV7-9 and TRBJ2-7; tentative D call: TRBD2 (5 bases). CDR3 size: 13 residues. V dropped 1 base and J dropped 7 bases, with 11 bases sitting between them. The germline V gene has CDR1 SEHNR and CDR2 FQNEAQ (reference sequence).

This rearrangement joins TRBV7-2 to TRBJ1-1; D is unclear. The CDR3 extends over 13 amino acids. The ends were cut back, 5 bases at V and 0 bases at J, with 7 bases in the middle. Germline CDR1 is SGHTA and CDR2 is FQGNSA. For the CDR3, the DNA is TGTGCCAGCAGCGTGCGGCTGAACACTGAAGCTTTCTTT. Its translation: CASSVRLNTEAFF.

The chain couples TRBV9 to TRBJ2-3; D is uncertain. The CDR3 has 12 amino acids. V lost 4 bases, J lost 2 bases, and 5 bases lay in between. Germline loops: CDR1 SGDLS, CDR2 YYNGEE. The CDR3 protein is CASSLSTDTQYF. The CDR3 DNA is TGTGCCAGCAGCTTATCCACAGATACGCAGTATTTT.

This clone occurred once. V and J are TRBV6-5 and TRBJ2-5; D gene ambiguous. V was clipped by 7 bases and J by 1 base, with 13 bases between them. Germline lookup yields CDR1 MNHEY and CDR2 SVGAGI. The CDR3 is made up of 14 amino acids. CDR3 sequence (DNA): TGTGCCAGCAATCCGCTCTCCAGCCAAGAGACCCAGTACTTC. Protein: CASNPLSSQETQYF.

The chain uses TRBV27 and TRBJ2-1, with D perhaps matching TRBD2 (7 bases). V lost 8 bases and J 0 bases, leaving 14 bases between the germline ends. CDR1 is MNHEY, CDR2 SMNVEV, per germline (reference sequence). The CDR3 loop spans 15 amino acids. For the CDR3, the DNA is TGTGCCAGCTGGGGGCTAGCGGACTCCTACAATGAGCAGTTCTTC. It specifies CASWGLADSYNEQFF.

This clone was seen a single time. At the DNA level, this CDR3 is encoded by other sequences in the same sample as well. The rearrangement joins TRBV2 to TRBJ1-1; tentatively, D is TRBD1 (5 bases). The germline V gene encodes CDR1 SNHLY and CDR2 FYNNEI. CDR3 length: 13 amino acids. V lost 2 bases, J lost 2 bases, and 6 bases lay in between. The DNA of the CDR3 is TGTGCCAGCAGTGAACAGGGAAACACTGAAGCTTTCTTT. Translated: CASSEQGNTEAFF.

J is TRBJ2-3 and V is TRBV5-1, with TRBD2 identical over 14 bases. The V gene's germline CDR1 is SGHRS and CDR2 YFSETQ. The CDR3 sequence is 18 residues long. Germline trimming cut 3 bases from V and 6 bases from J; bases unmatched to any gene: 12. Written as DNA, the CDR3 is TGCGCCAGCAGCTACTCACCGGGACTAGCGGGGGACGGGGATACGCAGTATTTT. Translated: CASSYSPGLAGDGDTQYF.

The rearrangement links TRBV11-2 to TRBJ1-2; D is undetermined. V lost 1 base to trimming and J lost 8 bases, with 20 bases between them. Germline CDR1 and CDR2: SGHAT and FQNNGV. The CDR3 runs 16 residues. The CDR3 protein is CASSLAPESNLSGYTF. The DNA of the CDR3 is TGTGCCAGCAGCTTAGCACCCGAATCAAATCTATCAGGCTACACCTTC.

The CDR3 is CASSARDRVYPEAFF. The CDR3 coding sequence is TGTGCCAGCAGTGCCCGCGACAGGGTTTACCCTGAAGCTTTCTTT. The rearrangement joins TRBV6-6 to TRBJ1-1; TRBD1 aligns across 7 bases. This CDR3 has 15 amino acids. The J segment lost 6 bases and the V segment lost 5 bases, leaving 12 bases of the junction unmatched. Germline V gives CDR1 MNHNY, CDR2 SVGAGI (reference sequence).

The V gene is TRBV6-1, the J gene TRBJ2-4; 9 nucleotides align to TRBD2. This CDR3 is built from 18 residues. V lost 0 bases and J lost 1; bases outside the gene matches: 7. The germline gives CDR1 MNHNS, CDR2 SASEGT. In DNA form, the CDR3 reads TGTGCCAGCAGTGAAGCAAGGCGGGGGGGCCTTGCCAAAAACATTCAGTACTTC. This sequence encodes CASSEARRGGLAKNIQYF.